The clone carrying this T cell receptor (beta chain) was counted many times. Its cognate antigen is unknown. The sample belongs to a study of T-cell reconstitution after alpha-beta-depleted transplantation in children. Germline-derived CDR1 and CDR2 are SGHAT and FQNNGV. This CDR3 contains 15 residues. Trimming removed 3 bases from V and 3 bases from J, with 12 bases in between. Construction of the TCRbeta library involved unique molecular identifiers. TCRdb analysed the PCR reads with MiXCR anew, one entry per CDR3 protein. The sample yields some 300,000 distinct CDR3 sequences, roughly 8.2% seen once. The study, taken as a whole, reports: One year after transplant, T-cell counts and diversity came mostly from newly produced T cells. Recipient T cells and thymic progenitors that survived were the source of the high TCRbeta diversity seen at day 60 in some patients. Several hundred expanded graft clones reportedly were the source of alpha-beta T cells about two months after transplant.

The source is a female patient between 2 and 15 years old who had a stem cell transplant for Fanconi anemia, so the T cells may come from the graft donor. The V call is TRBV11-2, the J call TRBJ1-5, with D unresolved. The material was peripheral blood, obtained 360 days after TCRalphabeta/CD19-depleted stem cell transplant. The CDR3 sequence: CASSFSPGLNQPQHF. In DNA form, the CDR3 reads TGTGCCAGCAGCTTCAGCCCGGGCCTCAATCAGCCCCAGCATTTT.